This passage covers 13 T cell receptor beta chains from one sample sequenced in a study of blood T cell repertoires in COVID-19. Repertoires were generated with immunoSEQ multiplex PCR, while TCRdb's copy carries only in-frame clones and drops some. This table has 200,000 or so clones, around 81% appearing once. Material: peripheral blood. These receptors were taken from a woman older than 75 with COVID-19, enrolled during active disease.

CDR3 region: CAWSVGQGAGNTIYF. The CDR3 DNA is TGTGCCTGGAGTGTCGGCCAGGGTGCTGGAAACACCATATATTTT. The chain is built from TRBV30 and TRBJ1-3; tentative D call: TRBD1 (5 bases). The CDR3 is made up of 15 amino acids. Trimming pared 0 bases from V and 2 bases from J, leaving 11 bases between. Germline loops: CDR1 GTSNPN, CDR2 SVGIG (reference sequence).

This chain uses TRBV3-1 (or the pseudogene TRBV3-2) with TRBJ2-5, with 9 positions matching TRBD1. J was trimmed by 3 bases and V by 3 bases; bases with no gene match: 5. Germline V gene data show CDR1 as LGHDT and CDR2 as YNNKEL (reference sequence). The CDR3 is 15 residues long. The CDR3 DNA sequence: TGTGCCAGCAGCCATGGACAGGGGTGGGAAGAGACCCAGTACTTC. Translating it yields CASSHGQGWEETQYF.

The rearrangement uses TRBV28 and TRBJ1-3; a weak D match, TRBD1 (5 bases). The V gene lost 5 bases and the J gene lost 0 bases, with 14 bases spanning the gap. Germline lookup yields CDR1 MDHEN and CDR2 SYDVKM. The CDR3 sequence is 16 residues long. This CDR3 reads CASSAYQGYSGNTIYF. CDR3 nucleotides: TGTGCCAGCAGTGCCTACCAGGGATACTCTGGAAACACCATATATTTT.

The chain carries TRBV29-1 and TRBJ2-3, with 8 bases fitting TRBD2. With 4 bases clipped from V and 10 bases from J, the junction kept 13 bases outside the gene matches. The germline CDR1 and CDR2 sequences are SQVTM and ANQGSEA. CDR3 length: 14 amino acids. CDR3 in DNA: TGCAGCGTTGTTATCAGCGGGAGCCTTGGGGCGCAGTATTTT. This translates into CSVVISGSLGAQYF.

The chain couples TRBV11-3 to TRBJ2-3, with 7 bases fitting TRBD1. V was pared by 1 base and J by 7 bases, with 8 bases of the junction left unmatched. Looked up from germline, CDR1 is SGHNT and CDR2 is YENEEA. The CDR3 loop spans 15 amino acids. CDR3 nucleotide sequence: TGTGCCAGCAGCTTAGTGCAGGGGGTGCGGAATACGCAGTATTTT. Translating it yields CASSLVQGVRNTQYF.

This chain uses TRBV2 with TRBJ1-5; 8 bases agree with TRBD1. CDR3 length: 15 amino acids. Looked up from germline, CDR1 is SNHLY and CDR2 is FYNNEI. V lost 6 bases, J lost 1 base, and 5 bases stayed unmatched. CDR3 coding DNA: TGTGCCAGCAGGGGGGACAGGCGAAGCAATCAGCCCCAGCATTTT. This gives the protein CASRGDRRSNQPQHF.

The gene calls are TRBV19 and TRBJ2-1, with 8 bases matching TRBD2. V was clipped by 3 bases and J by 0 bases; unmatched bases: 22. Germline V gives CDR1 LNHDA, CDR2 SQIVND (reference sequence). This CDR3 is 22 amino acids long. CDR3 sequence reads: CASSMRPGTRGRGSSSYNEQFF. CDR3 DNA: TGTGCCAGTAGTATGCGTCCTGGGACTAGGGGACGGGGGTCTAGCTCCTACAATGAGCAGTTCTTC.

The chain carries TRBV27 and TRBJ1-2; 7 nucleotides line up with TRBD1. The CDR3 has 13 amino acids. Trimming cost V 7 bases and J 3 bases; bases outside gene matches: 5. Germline V gene sequence: CDR1 MNHEY, CDR2 SMNVEV (reference sequence). CDR3 nucleotides: TGTGCCAGCAAAGGTACAGGGGACTATGGCTACACCTTC. As protein: CASKGTGDYGYTF.

The chain employs TRBV21-1 and TRBJ1-4; the table's D call TRBD1 went unverified against the DNA. TRBV21-1 counts as a pseudogene. This CDR3 region has 16 residues. The CDR3: CASSKGGTSTNEKLFF. CDR3 in DNA: TGTGCCAGCAGCAAAGGTGGGACAAGTACTAATGAAAAACTGTTTTTT.

CDR3 amino acids: CASSEGQINEKLFF. CDR3 bases: TGTGCCAGCAGTGAAGGACAGATTAATGAAAAACTGTTTTTT. The rearrangement uses TRBV2 and TRBJ1-4; D is possibly TRBD1 (5 bases). Trimming shortened V by 1 base and J by 4 bases, and 7 bases separated the two germline ends. This CDR3 has 14 amino acids. Germline V gives CDR1 SNHLY, CDR2 FYNNEI. Full variable domain (outside the CDR3, taken from reference TRBV2 and TRBJ1-4): EPEVTQTPSHQVTQMGQEVILRCVPISNHLYFYWYRQILGQKVEFLVSFYNNEISEKSEIFDDQFSVERPDGSNFTLKIRSTKLEDSAMYFCASSEGQINEKLFFGSGTQLSVL.

This clone was found a few times. The CDR3 loop is CASSRALAMGYEQYF. The CDR3 coding sequence is TGTGCCAGCAGTAGGGCTCTAGCAATGGGGTACGAGCAGTACTTC. This chain links TRBV27 with TRBJ2-7; D is possibly TRBD2 (5 bases). Between the trimmed V and J ends, which lost 5 bases and 4 bases, there was a span of 18 bases. This CDR3 is 15 amino acids long. The germline gives CDR1 MNHEY, CDR2 SMNVEV (reference sequence).

The chain recombines TRBV7-2 with TRBJ1-1, with D possibly matching TRBD1 (5 bases). V was pared by 1 base and J by 4 bases, with 10 bases between. The CDR3 consists of 14 residues. From germline, CDR1 is SGHTA and CDR2 FQGNSA. The CDR3 sequence: CASSLVPGGTEAFF. In DNA, the CDR3 is TGTGCCAGCAGCTTAGTCCCGGGGGGCACTGAAGCTTTCTTT.

The J gene is TRBJ2-2, the V gene TRBV12-5, with D perhaps TRBD2 (6 bases). CDR3 length equals 16 residues. CDR1 is LGHNT, CDR2 FRNRAP, per germline. V was pared by 0 bases and J by 7 bases, with 15 bases between. CDR3 region: CASGLVRPSDGGELFF. CDR3 in DNA: TGTGCTAGTGGTTTGGTACGGCCTAGCGACGGCGGGGAGCTGTTTTTT.